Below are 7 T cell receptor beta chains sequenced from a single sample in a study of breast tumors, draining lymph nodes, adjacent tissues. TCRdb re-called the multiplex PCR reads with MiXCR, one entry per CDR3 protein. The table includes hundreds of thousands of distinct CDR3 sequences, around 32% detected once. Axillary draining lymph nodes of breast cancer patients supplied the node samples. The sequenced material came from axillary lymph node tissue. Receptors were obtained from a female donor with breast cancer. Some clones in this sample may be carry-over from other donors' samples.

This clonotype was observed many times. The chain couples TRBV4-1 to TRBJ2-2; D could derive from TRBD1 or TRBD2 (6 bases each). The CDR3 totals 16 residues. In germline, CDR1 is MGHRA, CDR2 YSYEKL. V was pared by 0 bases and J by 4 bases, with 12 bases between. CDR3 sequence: CASSQDRRGATGELFF. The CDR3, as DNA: TGCGCCAGCAGCCAAGATCGGAGGGGGGCCACCGGGGAGCTGTTTTTT.

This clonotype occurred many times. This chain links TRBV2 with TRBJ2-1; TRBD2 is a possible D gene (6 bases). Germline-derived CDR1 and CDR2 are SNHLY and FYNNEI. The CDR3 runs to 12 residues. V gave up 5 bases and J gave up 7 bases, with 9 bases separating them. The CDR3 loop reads CASSTGRNEQFF. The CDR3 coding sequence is TGTGCCAGCAGTACGGGGAGGAATGAGCAGTTCTTC.

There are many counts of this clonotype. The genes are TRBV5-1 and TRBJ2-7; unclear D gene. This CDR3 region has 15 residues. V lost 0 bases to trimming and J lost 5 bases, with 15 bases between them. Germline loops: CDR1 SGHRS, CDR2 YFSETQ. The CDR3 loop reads CASSLDSRALDEQYF. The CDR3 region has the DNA TGCGCCAGCAGCTTGGACTCAAGGGCGTTGGACGAGCAGTACTTC.

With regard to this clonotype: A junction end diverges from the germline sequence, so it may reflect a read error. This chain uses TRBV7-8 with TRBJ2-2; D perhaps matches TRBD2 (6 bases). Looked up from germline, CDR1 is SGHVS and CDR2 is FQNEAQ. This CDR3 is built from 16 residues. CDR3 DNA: TGTGCCAGCAGCGGGACGGTGGCGGGATACGCCGGGGAGCCGTTTTTT. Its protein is CASSGTVAGYAGEPFF.

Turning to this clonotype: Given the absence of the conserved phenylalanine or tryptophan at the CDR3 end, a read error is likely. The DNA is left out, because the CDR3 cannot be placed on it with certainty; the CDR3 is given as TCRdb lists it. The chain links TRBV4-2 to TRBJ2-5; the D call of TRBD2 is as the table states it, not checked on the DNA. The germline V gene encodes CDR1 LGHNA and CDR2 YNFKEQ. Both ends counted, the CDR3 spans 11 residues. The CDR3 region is CASSQAYRLAG.

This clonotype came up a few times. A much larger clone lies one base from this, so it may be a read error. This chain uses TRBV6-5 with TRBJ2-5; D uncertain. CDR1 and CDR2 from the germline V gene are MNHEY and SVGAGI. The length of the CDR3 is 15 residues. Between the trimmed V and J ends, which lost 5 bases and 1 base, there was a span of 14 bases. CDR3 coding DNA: TGTGCCAGCAGTCACTATAACGGGCTCCAAGAGACCCAGTACTTC. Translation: CASSHYNGLQETQYF.

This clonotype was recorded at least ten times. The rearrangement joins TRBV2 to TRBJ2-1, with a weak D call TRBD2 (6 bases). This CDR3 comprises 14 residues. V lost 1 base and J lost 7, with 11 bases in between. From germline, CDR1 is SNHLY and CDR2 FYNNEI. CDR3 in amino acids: CASSEVGTRNEQFF. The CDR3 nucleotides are TGTGCCAGCAGTGAAGTGGGGACTCGGAATGAGCAGTTCTTC. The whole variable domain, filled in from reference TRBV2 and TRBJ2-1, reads EPEVTQTPSHQVTQMGQEVILRCVPISNHLYFYWYRQILGQKVEFLVSFYNNEISEKSEIFDDQFSVERPDGSNFTLKIRSTKLEDSAMYFCASSEVGTRNEQFFGPGTRLTVL.